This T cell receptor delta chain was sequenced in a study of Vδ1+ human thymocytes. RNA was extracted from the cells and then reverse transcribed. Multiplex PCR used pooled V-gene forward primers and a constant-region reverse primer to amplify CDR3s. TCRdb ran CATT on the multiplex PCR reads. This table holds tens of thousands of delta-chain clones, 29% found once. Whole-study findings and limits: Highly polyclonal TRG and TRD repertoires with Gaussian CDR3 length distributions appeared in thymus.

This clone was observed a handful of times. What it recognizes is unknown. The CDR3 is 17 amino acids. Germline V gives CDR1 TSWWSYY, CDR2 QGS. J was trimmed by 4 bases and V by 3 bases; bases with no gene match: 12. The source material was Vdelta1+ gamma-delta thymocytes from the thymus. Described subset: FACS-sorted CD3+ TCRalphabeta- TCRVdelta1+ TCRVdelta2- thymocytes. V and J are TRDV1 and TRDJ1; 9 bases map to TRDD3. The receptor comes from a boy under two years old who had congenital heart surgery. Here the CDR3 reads CALGEDLYWGYGDKLIF. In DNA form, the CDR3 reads TGTGCTCTTGGGGAGGATCTGTACTGGGGATACGGCGATAAACTCATCTTT.